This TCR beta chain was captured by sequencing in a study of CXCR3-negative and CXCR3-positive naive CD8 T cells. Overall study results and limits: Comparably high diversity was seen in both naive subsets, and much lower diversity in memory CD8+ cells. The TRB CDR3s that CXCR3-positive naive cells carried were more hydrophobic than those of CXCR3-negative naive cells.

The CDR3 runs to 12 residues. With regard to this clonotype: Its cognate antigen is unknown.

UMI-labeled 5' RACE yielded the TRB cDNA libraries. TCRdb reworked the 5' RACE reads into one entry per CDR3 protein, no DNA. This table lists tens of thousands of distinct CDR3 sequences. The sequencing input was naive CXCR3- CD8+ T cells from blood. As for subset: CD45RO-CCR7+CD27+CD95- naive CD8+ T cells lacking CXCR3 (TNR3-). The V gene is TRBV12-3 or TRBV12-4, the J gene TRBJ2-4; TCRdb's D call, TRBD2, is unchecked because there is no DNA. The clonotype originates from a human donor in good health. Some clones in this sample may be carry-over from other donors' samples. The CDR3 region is CASSFGRGPAYF.